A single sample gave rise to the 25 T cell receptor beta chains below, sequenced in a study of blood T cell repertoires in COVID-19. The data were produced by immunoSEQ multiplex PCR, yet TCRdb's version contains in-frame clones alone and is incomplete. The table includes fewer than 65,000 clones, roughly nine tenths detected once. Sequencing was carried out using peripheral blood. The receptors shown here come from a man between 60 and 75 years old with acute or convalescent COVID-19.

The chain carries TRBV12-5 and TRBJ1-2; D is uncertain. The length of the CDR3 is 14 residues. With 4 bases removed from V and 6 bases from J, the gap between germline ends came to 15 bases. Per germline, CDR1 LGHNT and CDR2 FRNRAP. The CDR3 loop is CASGSRRGGDGYTF. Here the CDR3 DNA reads TGTGCTAGTGGTTCCCGGAGAGGAGGTGATGGCTACACCTTC.

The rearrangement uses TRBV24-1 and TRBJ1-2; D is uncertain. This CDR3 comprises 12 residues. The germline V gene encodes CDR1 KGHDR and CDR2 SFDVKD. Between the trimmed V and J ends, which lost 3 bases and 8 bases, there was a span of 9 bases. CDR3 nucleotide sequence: TGTGCCACCAGTGATCGCGGGGAGGGCTACACCTTC. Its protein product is CATSDRGEGYTF.

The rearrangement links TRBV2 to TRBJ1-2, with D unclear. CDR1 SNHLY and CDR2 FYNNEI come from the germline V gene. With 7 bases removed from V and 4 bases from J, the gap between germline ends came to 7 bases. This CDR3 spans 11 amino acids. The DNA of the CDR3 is TGTGCCAGCAACGGAGGCTATGGCTACACCTTC. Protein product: CASNGGYGYTF.

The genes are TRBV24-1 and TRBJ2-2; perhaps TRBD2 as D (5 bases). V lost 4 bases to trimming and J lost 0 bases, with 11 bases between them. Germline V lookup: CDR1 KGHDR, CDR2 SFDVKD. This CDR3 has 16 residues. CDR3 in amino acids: CATSDTGSTNTGELFF. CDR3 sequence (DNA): TGTGCCACCAGTGACACGGGGAGTACGAACACCGGGGAGCTGTTTTTT.

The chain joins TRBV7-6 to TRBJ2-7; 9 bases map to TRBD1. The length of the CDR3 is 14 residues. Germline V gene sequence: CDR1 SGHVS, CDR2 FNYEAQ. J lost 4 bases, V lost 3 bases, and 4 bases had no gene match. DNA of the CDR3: TGTGCCAGCAGCTTTGGACAGGGGCTATACGAGCAGTACTTC. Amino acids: CASSFGQGLYEQYF.

CDR3 coding DNA: TGCAGTGCGGGTCGGGGGTACGAGCAGTACTTC. It encodes CSAGRGYEQYF. This rearrangement joins TRBV20-1 to TRBJ2-7; tentatively, D is TRBD2 (6 bases). V was clipped by 6 bases and J by 4 bases, with 10 bases between them. The length of the CDR3 is 11 residues. Germline CDR1 DFQATT, CDR2 SNEGSKA (reference sequence).

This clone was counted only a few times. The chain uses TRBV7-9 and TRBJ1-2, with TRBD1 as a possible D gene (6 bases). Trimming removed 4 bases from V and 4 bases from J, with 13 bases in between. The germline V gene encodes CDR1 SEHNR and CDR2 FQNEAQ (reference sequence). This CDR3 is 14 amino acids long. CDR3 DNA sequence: TGTGCCAGCAGCTCCCGCCTGGACAGCTATGGCTACACCTTC. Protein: CASSSRLDSYGYTF.

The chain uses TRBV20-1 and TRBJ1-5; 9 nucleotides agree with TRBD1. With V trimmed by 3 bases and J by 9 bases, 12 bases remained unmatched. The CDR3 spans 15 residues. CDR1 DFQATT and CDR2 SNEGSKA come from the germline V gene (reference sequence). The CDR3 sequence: CSASRGQGSPLPQHF. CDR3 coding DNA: TGCAGTGCTAGTCGTGGACAGGGGTCCCCCTTGCCCCAGCATTTT.

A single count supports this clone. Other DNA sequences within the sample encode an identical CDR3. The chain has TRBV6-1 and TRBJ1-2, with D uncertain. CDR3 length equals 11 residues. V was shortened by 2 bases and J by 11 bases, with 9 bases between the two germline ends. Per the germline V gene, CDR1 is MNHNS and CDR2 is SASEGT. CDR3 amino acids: CASSERGGYTF. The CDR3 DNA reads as TGTGCCAGCAGTGAACGGGGTGGATACACCTTC.

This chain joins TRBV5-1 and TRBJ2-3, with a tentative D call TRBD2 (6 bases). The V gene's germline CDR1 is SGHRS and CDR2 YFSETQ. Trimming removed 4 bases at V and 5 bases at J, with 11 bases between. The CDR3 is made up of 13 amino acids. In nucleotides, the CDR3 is TGCGCCAGCAGCCCGTCGGGGGTAGATACGCAGTATTTT. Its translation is CASSPSGVDTQYF.

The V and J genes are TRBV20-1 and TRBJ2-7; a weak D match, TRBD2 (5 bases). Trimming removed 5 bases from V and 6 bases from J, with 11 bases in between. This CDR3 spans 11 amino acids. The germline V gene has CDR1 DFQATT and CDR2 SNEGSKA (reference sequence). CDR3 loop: CSAVPGIEQYF. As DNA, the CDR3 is TGCAGTGCTGTCCCCGGGATCGAGCAGTACTTC.

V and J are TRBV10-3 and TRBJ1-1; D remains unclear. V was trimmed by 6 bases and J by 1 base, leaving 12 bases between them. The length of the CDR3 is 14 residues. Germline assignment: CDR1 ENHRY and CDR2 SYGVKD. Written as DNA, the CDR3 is TGTGCCATCAGGGCCGAAATACCGAACACTGAAGCTTTCTTT. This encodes CAIRAEIPNTEAFF.

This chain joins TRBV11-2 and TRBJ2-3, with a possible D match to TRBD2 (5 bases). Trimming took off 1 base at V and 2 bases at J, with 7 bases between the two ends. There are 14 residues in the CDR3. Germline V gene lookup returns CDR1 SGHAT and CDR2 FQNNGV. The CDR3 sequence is CASSLGGPTDTQYF. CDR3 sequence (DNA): TGTGCCAGCAGCTTAGGCGGGCCCACAGATACGCAGTATTTT.

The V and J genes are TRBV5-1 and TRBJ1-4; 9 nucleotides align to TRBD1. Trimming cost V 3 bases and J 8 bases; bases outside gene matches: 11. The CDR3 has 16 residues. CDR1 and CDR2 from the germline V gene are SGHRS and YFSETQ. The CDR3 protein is CASSSGQGGKLEKLFF. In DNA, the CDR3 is TGCGCCAGCAGCTCGGGACAGGGAGGGAAGTTGGAAAAACTGTTTTTT.

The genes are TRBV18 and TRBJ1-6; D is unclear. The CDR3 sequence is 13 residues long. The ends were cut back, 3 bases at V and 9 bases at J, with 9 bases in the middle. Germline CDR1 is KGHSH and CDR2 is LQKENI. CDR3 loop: CASSPPTSSPLHF. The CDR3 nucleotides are TGTGCCAGCTCACCGCCCACTAGTTCACCCCTCCACTTT. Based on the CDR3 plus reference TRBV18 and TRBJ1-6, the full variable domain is NAGVMQNPRHLVRRRGQEARLRCSPMKGHSHVYWYRQLPEEGLKFMVYLQKENIIDESGMPKERFSAEFPKEGPSILRIQQVVRGDSAAYFCASSPPTSSPLHFGNGTRLTVT.

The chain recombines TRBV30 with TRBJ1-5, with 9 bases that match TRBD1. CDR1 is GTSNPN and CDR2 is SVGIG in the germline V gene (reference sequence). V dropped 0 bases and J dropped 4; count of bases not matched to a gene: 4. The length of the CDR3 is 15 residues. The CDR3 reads CAWSVRGQGNQPQHF. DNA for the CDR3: TGTGCCTGGAGTGTAAGAGGACAGGGGAATCAGCCCCAGCATTTT.

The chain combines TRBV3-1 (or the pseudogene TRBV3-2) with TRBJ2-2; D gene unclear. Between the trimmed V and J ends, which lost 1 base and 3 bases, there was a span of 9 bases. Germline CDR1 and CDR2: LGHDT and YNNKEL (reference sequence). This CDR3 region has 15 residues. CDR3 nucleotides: TGTGCCAGCAGCCAAGGTGGCCAGGACACCGGGGAGCTGTTTTTT. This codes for CASSQGGQDTGELFF.

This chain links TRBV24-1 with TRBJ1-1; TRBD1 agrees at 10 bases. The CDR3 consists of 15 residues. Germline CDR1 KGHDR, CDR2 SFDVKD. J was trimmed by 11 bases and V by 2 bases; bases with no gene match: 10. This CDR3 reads CATSDSQTDRGTAFF. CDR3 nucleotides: TGTGCCACCAGTGATTCTCAGACGGACAGGGGGACGGCTTTCTTT.

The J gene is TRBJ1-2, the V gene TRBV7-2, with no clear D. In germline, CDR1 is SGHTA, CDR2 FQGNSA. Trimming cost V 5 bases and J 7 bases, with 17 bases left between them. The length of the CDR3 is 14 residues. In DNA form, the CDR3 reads TGTGCCAGCAGCCCCCCCGGGGAGTGGGGTGGCTACACCTTC. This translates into CASSPPGEWGGYTF.

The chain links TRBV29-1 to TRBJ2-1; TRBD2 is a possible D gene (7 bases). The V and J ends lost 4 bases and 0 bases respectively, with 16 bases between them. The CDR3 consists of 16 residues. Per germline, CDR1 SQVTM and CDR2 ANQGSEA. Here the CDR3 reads CSVGGGGRLSYNEQFF. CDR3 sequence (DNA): TGCAGCGTTGGGGGCGGGGGCCGGCTCTCCTACAATGAGCAGTTCTTC.

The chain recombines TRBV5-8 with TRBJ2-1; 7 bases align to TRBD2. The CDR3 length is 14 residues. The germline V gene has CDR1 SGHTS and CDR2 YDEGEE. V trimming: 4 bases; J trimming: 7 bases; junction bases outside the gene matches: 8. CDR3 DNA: TGTGCCAGCAGCCCGGAGGAGGGACTAAATGAGCAGTTCTTC. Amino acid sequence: CASSPEEGLNEQFF.

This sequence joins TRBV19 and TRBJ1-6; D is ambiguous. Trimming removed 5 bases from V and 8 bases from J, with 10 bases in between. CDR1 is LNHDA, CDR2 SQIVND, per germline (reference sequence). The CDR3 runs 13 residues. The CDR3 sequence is CASSAIEYSPLHF. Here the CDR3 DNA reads TGTGCCAGTAGTGCGATAGAATATTCACCCCTCCACTTT.

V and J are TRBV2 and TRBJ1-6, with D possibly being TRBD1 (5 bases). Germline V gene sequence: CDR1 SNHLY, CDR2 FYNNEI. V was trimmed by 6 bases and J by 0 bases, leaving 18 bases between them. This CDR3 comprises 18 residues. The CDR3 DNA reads TGTGCCAGCAGCCTTAGGGGCAGAGAGAGCTCCTATAATTCACCCCTCCACTTT. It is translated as CASSLRGRESSYNSPLHF.

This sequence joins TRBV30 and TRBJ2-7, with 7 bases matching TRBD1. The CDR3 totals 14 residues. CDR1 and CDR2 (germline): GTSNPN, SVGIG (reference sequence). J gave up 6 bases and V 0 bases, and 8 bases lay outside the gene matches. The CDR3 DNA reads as TGTGCCTGGAGTGTTGAAGGGGGCCTCGTCGAGCAGTACTTC. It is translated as CAWSVEGGLVEQYF.

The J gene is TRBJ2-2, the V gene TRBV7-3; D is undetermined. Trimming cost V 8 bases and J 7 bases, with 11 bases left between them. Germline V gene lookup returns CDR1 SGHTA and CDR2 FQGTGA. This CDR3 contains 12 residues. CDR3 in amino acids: CASRPEYGELFF. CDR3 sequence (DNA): TGTGCCAGCCGCCCGGAGTACGGGGAGCTGTTTTTT. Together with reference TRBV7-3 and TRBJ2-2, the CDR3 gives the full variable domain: GAGVSQTPSNKVTEKGKYVELRCDPISGHTALYWYRQSLGQGPEFLIYFQGTGAADDSGLPNDRFFAVRPEGSVSTLKIQRTERGDSAVYLCASRPEYGELFFGEGSRLTVL.